This T cell receptor (beta chain) was retrieved from a study of shared clonotypes between healthy human individuals. Study results and limitations: A handful of donors held approximately 5% of naive CD4 clonotypes in common. Clonotypes which were not shared had lower generation probabilities than clonotypes that all four donors shared. The study drew on few donors, limiting represented genetic and exposure-history diversity.

Trimming cost V 5 bases and J 8 bases; bases outside gene matches: 13. Germline V CDR1 and CDR2: SGHAT, FQNNGV. The CDR3 runs 16 residues. Assay used: immunoSEQ multiplex PCR; TCRdb lists only in-frame clones, some missing. The table has about 2.1 million clones, around 93% seen once; the top ten hold over 1.5%. With respect to this clone: As yet, its antigen is unknown.

It was CD45RO-negative cells, positively selected for CCR7, that made up naive CD8 cells, with terminally differentiated effector memory CD45RA+ cells excluded. The V and J genes are TRBV11-2 and TRBJ2-1; 9 bases line up with TRBD2. The receptor comes from a man younger than 35 in good health. Some clones in this sample may be carry-over from other donors' samples. Sequencing was carried out using naive CD8+ T cells from PBMCs. The CDR3 protein is CASSPGGLAGWDEQFF. CDR3 DNA: TGTGCCAGCAGCCCGGGGGGGCTAGCGGGATGGGATGAGCAGTTCTTC. The whole variable domain, filled in from reference TRBV11-2 and TRBJ2-1, reads EAGVAQSPRYKIIEKRQSVAFWCNPISGHATLYWYQQILGQGPKLLIQFQNNGVVDDSQLPKDRFSAERLKGVDSTLKIQPAKLEDSAVYLCASSPGGLAGWDEQFFGPGTRLTVL.